The next 16 T cell receptor beta chains were all read from a single sample in a study of T cell clones after liver transplantation. Using immunoSEQ multiplex PCR, the repertoire was profiled, and TCRdb retains in-frame clones only, with some absent. The sample carries approximately 100,000 clones, under 90% recorded once. The sample was CD4+ T cells from blood, taken around 44 months after liver transplant. These receptor sequences come from a human patient who received a liver transplant. Some T cells here may be from the graft donor.

This clone has more than one count but fewer than ten. This chain uses TRBV5-6 with TRBJ2-7; D possibly matches TRBD1 or TRBD2 (6 bases each). The CDR3 consists of 14 residues. The germline V gene encodes CDR1 SGHDT and CDR2 YYEEEE. V was cut by 1 base and J by 1 base, with 9 bases left in between. The CDR3 reads CASSLTGRSYEQYF. CDR3 nucleotides: TGTGCCAGCAGCTTGACAGGGAGGTCCTACGAGCAGTACTTC.

This rearrangement joins TRBV28 to TRBJ2-2; unclear D gene. Looked up from germline, CDR1 is MDHEN and CDR2 is SYDVKM. The CDR3 runs to 13 residues. V shed 3 bases and J shed 6 bases, with 8 bases lying between them. This CDR3 is CASSFPQAGELFF. CDR3 DNA: TGTGCCAGCAGTTTCCCCCAAGCCGGGGAGCTGTTTTTT.

This clone was found many times. The J gene is TRBJ2-7, the V gene TRBV6-1, with D possibly TRBD1 on 6 matching bases. Per germline, CDR1 MNHNS and CDR2 SASEGT. Trimming stripped 2 bases from V and 7 bases from J, with 15 bases between. The CDR3 contains 14 residues. CDR3 sequence (DNA): TGTGCCAGCAGTGAATACAGGGTGTCCGGGGAGCAGTACTTC. This codes for CASSEYRVSGEQYF.

The chain carries TRBV4-3 and TRBJ1-1; D not resolved. This CDR3 spans 13 amino acids. The V and J ends lost 4 bases and 5 bases respectively, with 11 bases between them. The germline CDR1 and CDR2 sequences are LGHNA and YSLEER. CDR3 residues: CASSRLTGTEAFF. For the CDR3, the DNA is TGCGCCAGCAGCCGTCTTACCGGGACTGAAGCTTTCTTT.

The rearrangement uses TRBV7-2 and TRBJ1-2; TRBD1 might be the D (5 bases). The CDR3 contains 13 residues. The ends were cut back, 3 bases at V and 6 bases at J, with 11 bases in the middle. CDR1 is SGHTA and CDR2 is FQGNSA in the germline V gene. The CDR3 nucleotides read TGTGCCAGCAGCTTGACAGCGTTGGATGGCTACACCTTC. Its protein product is CASSLTALDGYTF.

The chain links TRBV6-5 to TRBJ2-1; TRBD1 might be the D (6 bases). This CDR3 comprises 14 residues. The germline V gene encodes CDR1 MNHEY and CDR2 SVGAGI. Trimming shortened V by 6 bases and J by 2 bases, and 11 bases separated the two germline ends. This CDR3 is CASSTGTTYNEQFF. The DNA of the CDR3 is TGTGCCAGCAGCACCGGGACAACCTACAATGAGCAGTTCTTC.

This clone was seen only once. This chain uses TRBV6-5 with TRBJ2-3; possible D gene TRBD1, 5 bases. The CDR3 spans 12 residues. The germline gives CDR1 MNHEY, CDR2 SVGAGI. V dropped 5 bases and J dropped 10 bases, with 13 bases sitting between them. CDR3 protein: CASSQDSSSQYF. Here the CDR3 DNA reads TGTGCCAGCAGTCAAGACAGCTCGTCGCAGTATTTT.

V usage is TRBV7-3 and J usage is TRBJ2-5, with 9 nucleotides matching TRBD1. V lost 1 base and J lost 4; bases outside the gene matches: 4. The CDR3 is 15 amino acids. The germline gives CDR1 SGHTA, CDR2 FQGTGA. The chain's CDR3 is CASSLNRGLGETQYF. In nucleotides, the CDR3 is TGTGCCAGCAGCTTAAACAGGGGGCTTGGAGAGACCCAGTACTTC. Filled out from reference TRBV7-3 and TRBJ2-5, the complete variable domain reads GAGVSQTPSNKVTEKGKYVELRCDPISGHTALYWYRQSLGQGPEFLIYFQGTGAADDSGLPNDRFFAVRPEGSVSTLKIQRTERGDSAVYLCASSLNRGLGETQYFGPGTRLLVL.

The V gene is TRBV5-4, the J gene TRBJ1-2; 9 bases are a match to TRBD1. CDR1 is SGHNT, CDR2 YYREEE, per germline (reference sequence). V lost 0 bases to trimming and J lost 8 bases; unmatched junction nucleotides: 8. CDR3 length: 15 amino acids. CDR3 in amino acids: CASSLVAQGAGGYTF. The CDR3 DNA reads TGTGCCAGCAGCTTGGTTGCACAGGGGGCGGGAGGCTACACCTTC.

V and J are TRBV7-2 and TRBJ1-4; 7 positions agree with TRBD1. CDR1 is SGHTA and CDR2 is FQGNSA in the germline V gene. V trimming: 4 bases; J trimming: 8 bases; junction bases outside the gene matches: 10. The CDR3 is 15 residues long. As DNA, the CDR3 is TGTGCCAGCAGCTCCCAGGGGGGGGCGCGCGAAAAACTGTTTTTT. Translation: CASSSQGGAREKLFF.

The chain is built from TRBV7-2 and TRBJ2-3; D may be TRBD2 (5 bases). The CDR3 covers 15 residues. V was shortened by 1 base and J by 5 bases, with 13 bases between the two germline ends. Germline lookup yields CDR1 SGHTA and CDR2 FQGNSA. CDR3 coding DNA: TGTGCCAGCAGCTTAGTGGTCTCCCGGGGAGATACGCAGTATTTT. It codes for CASSLVVSRGDTQYF.

This clone is medium-sized (0.01 to 0.1%) within its sample. DNA of the CDR3: TGTGCCAGCAGCGCGGACAGGGGAACCTGGGAAACGCAGTATTTT. It is translated as CASSADRGTWETQYF. This chain links TRBV2 with TRBJ2-3; 9 nucleotides match TRBD1. CDR1 SNHLY and CDR2 FYNNEI come from the germline V gene. The V and J ends lost 6 bases and 9 bases, in that order; junction bases with no gene match: 13. This CDR3 spans 15 amino acids. The complete variable domain, with remaining parts taken from reference TRBV2 and TRBJ2-3, reads EPEVTQTPSHQVTQMGQEVILRCVPISNHLYFYWYRQILGQKVEFLVSFYNNEISEKSEIFDDQFSVERPDGSNFTLKIRSTKLEDSAMYFCASSADRGTWETQYFGPGTRLTVL.

V gene TRBV28 combines with J gene TRBJ2-7; perhaps TRBD2 as D (6 bases). Germline V gives CDR1 MDHEN, CDR2 SYDVKM. The CDR3 totals 14 residues. The ends were cut back, 4 bases at V and 5 bases at J, with 15 bases in the middle. CDR3 amino acids: CASSSGGRVHEQYF. In DNA form, the CDR3 reads TGTGCCAGCAGTTCAGGAGGGAGAGTGCACGAGCAGTACTTC.

This clone has a handful of counts. The V gene is TRBV6-6, the J gene TRBJ1-6, with 7 bases lining up with TRBD1. CDR1 is MNHNY and CDR2 is SVGAGI in the germline V gene (reference sequence). CDR3 length: 15 amino acids. V shed 6 bases, J shed 5 bases, and the junction held 7 bases outside the gene matches. Here the CDR3 DNA reads TGTGCCAGCAGCCAGCTCGGGACAGATAATTCACCCCTCCACTTT. Its protein product is CASSQLGTDNSPLHF.

The V gene is TRBV28, the J gene TRBJ2-1; possibly TRBD2 for D (5 bases). Germline CDR1 MDHEN, CDR2 SYDVKM. There are 17 residues in the CDR3. With 3 bases removed from V and 0 bases from J, the gap between germline ends came to 15 bases. As DNA, the CDR3 is TGTGCCAGCAGTTTCTGGAGAAGCGCGGGCTCCTACAATGAGCAGTTCTTC. It specifies CASSFWRSAGSYNEQFF.

The chain uses TRBV4-2 and TRBJ2-7; 7 positions match TRBD1. V trimming: 6 bases; J trimming: 6 bases; junction bases outside the gene matches: 20. Germline lookup yields CDR1 LGHNA and CDR2 YNFKEQ. This CDR3 contains 17 residues. CDR3 DNA: TGTGCCAGCAGTCGTGCCTCACTCGGACAGGCCGGCGGCGAGCAGTACTTC. Encoded protein: CASSRASLGQAGGEQYF.